This T cell receptor (beta chain) originates from a study of blood T cell repertoires in COVID-19. Study at large: COVID-19 samples from acute and convalescent phases originated in the United States, Italy and Spain. Nucleic acid was either cDNA or gDNA, and it came from T cells, B-cell-depleted T cells, or PBMCs.

Authors' methods: How many nucleated cells were present was estimated from reference gene primer amplification. Assay used: immunoSEQ multiplex PCR; TCRdb lists only in-frame clones, some missing. V and J calls plus clone size are reproduced from that table; the DNA served to infer D and trimming. The top ten hold roughly 8.7% of the sample, which has 200,000 to 250,000 clones, 84% seen once. Only a few counts were recorded for this clone. The origin of this receptor is a man in his forties or fifties with active or convalescent COVID-19. Sequenced input: peripheral blood.

The CDR3 DNA follows: TGTGCCAGCAGCTTAAATCCCCGGGACAGGGGGCATGGCTACACCTTC. This sequence encodes CASSLNPRDRGHGYTF. The chain combines TRBV7-9 with TRBJ1-2; 12 bases are shared with TRBD1. The V gene's germline CDR1 is SEHNR and CDR2 FQNEAQ (reference sequence). CDR3 length equals 16 residues. Losses at the gene ends were 2 bases for V and 6 bases for J; bases not matched to a gene: 7.